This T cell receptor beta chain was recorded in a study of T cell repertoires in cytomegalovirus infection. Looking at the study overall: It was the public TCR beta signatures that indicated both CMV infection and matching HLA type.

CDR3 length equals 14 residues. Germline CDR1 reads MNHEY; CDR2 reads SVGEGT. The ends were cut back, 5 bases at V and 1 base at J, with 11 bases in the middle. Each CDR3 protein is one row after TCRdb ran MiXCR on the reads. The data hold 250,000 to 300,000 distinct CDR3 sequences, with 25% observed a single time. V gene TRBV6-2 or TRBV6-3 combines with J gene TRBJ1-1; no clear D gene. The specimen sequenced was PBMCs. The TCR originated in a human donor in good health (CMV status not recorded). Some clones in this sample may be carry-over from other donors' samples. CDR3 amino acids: CASSPRGPNTEAFF. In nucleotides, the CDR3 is TGTGCCAGCAGTCCGAGAGGCCCGAACACTGAAGCTTTCTTT.